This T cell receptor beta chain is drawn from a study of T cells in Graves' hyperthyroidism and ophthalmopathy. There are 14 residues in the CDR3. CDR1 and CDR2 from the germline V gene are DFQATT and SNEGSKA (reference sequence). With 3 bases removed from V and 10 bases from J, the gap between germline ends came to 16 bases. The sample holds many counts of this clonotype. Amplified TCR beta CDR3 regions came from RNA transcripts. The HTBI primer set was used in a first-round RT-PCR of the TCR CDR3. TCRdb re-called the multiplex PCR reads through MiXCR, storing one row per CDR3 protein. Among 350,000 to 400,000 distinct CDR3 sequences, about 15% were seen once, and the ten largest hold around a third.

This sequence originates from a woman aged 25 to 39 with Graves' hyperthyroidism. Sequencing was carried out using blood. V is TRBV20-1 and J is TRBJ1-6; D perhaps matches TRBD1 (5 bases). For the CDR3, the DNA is TGCAGTGCTAGTAACCGGGAAGGGGACTCACCCCTCCACTTT. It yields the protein CSASNREGDSPLHF.